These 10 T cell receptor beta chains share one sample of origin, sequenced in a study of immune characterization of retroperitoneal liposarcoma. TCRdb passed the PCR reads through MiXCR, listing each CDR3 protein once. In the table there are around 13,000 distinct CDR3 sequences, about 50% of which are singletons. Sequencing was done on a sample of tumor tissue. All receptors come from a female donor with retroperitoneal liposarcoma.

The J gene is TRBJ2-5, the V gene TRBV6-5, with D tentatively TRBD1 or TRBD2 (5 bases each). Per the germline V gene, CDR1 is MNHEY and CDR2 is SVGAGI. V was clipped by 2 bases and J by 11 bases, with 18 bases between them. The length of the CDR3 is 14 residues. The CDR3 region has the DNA TGTGCCAGCAGTTACGGACCAGGGTATGGGGAGCAGTACTTC. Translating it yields CASSYGPGYGEQYF.

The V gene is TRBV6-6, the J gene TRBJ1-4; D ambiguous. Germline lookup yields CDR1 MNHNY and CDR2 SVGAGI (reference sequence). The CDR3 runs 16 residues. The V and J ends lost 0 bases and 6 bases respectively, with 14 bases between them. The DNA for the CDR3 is TGTGCCAGCAGTTACTCGACCCAGCCGAGGGATGAAAAACTGTTTTTT. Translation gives CASSYSTQPRDEKLFF.

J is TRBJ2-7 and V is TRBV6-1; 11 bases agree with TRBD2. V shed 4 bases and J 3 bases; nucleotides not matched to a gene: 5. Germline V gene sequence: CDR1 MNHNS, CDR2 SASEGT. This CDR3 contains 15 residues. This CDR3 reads CASSGLTSGNYEQYF. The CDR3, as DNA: TGTGCCAGCAGTGGGCTGACTAGCGGGAACTACGAGCAGTACTTC.

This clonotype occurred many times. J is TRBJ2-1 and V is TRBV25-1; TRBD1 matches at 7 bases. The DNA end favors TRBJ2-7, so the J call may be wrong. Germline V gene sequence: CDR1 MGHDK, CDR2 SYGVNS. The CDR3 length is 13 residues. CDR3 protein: CASGRTGPYEQYF. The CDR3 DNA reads TGTGCCAGCGGCCGGACAGGACCCTACGAGCAGTACTTC.

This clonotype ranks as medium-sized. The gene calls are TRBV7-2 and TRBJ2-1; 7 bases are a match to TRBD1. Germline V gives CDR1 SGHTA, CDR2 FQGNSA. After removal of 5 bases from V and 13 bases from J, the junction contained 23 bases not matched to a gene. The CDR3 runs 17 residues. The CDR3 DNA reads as TGTGCCAGCAGCATAGACCCAGCCGGGACAGTTCATGGGACCCAGTTCTTC. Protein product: CASSIDPAGTVHGTQFF.

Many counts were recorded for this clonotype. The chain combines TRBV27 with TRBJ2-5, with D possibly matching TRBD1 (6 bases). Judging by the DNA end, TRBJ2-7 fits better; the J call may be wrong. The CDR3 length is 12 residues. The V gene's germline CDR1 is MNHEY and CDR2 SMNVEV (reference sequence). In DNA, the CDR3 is TGTGCCAGCAGTCCGCCCAGGGGCGAGCAGTACTTC. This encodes CASSPPRGEQYF.

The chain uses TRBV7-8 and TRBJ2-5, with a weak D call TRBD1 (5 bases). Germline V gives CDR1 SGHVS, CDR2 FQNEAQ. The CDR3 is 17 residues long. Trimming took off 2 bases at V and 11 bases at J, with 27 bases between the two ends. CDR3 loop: CASSLSQGGRTYNEQYF. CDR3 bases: TGTGCCAGCAGCTTAAGCCAGGGCGGCCGTACCTACAATGAGCAGTACTTC. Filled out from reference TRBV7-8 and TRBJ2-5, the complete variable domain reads GAGVSQSPRYKVAKRGQDVALRCDPISGHVSLFWYQQALGQGPEFLTYFQNEAQLDKSGLPSDRFFAERPEGSVSTLKIQRTQQEDSAVYLCASSLSQGGRTYNEQYFGPGTRLLVL.

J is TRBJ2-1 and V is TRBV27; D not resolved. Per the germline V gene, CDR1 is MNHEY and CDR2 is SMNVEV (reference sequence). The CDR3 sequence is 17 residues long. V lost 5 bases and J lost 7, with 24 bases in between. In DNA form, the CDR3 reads TGTGCCAGCAGTGCTACCCTCAGCTCAAGGTTACGGAATGAGCAGTTCTTC. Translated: CASSATLSSRLRNEQFF.

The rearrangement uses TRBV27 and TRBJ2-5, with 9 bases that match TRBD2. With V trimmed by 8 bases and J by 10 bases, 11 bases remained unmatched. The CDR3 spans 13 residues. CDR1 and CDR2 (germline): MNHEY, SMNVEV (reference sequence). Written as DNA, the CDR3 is TGTGCCAGCCTCTGGACTAGCGTTACGGACCAGTACTTC. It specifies CASLWTSVTDQYF.

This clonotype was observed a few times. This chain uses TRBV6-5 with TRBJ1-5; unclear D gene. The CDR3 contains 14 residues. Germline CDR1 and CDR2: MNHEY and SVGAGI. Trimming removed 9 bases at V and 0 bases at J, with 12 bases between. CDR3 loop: CASSTEYSNQPQHF. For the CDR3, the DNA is TGTGCCAGTTCTACAGAGTATAGCAATCAGCCCCAGCATTTT.